This TCR beta chain comes out of a study of Ad26.COV2.S vaccination and SARS-CoV-2 variants. Points from the study as a whole: Following vaccination, spike-specific CD8+ and CD4+ T cell responses reportedly exhibited substantial breadth. Spike-specific TCR breadth was greater in vaccine than placebo recipients.

V lost 5 bases, J lost 9 bases, and 2 bases stayed unmatched. The CDR3 sequence is 13 residues long. Looked up from germline, CDR1 is SGHAT and CDR2 is FQDESV (reference sequence). Remarks on this clone: The antigen remains unidentified.

Clones were read by immunoSEQ multiplex PCR, and TCRdb kept only the in-frame ones, dropping some. The sample gives around 170,000 clones, around nine tenths of which show up once; more than 4.5% is in the top ten. Sequencing used peripheral blood, obtained after recovery from COVID-19. This clonotype was obtained from a human donor who had recovered from COVID-19. The rearrangement joins TRBV11-1 to TRBJ1-6, with TRBD1 identical over 9 bases. This chain's CDR3 is CASSGDRVSPLHF. CDR3 nucleotide sequence: TGTGCCAGCAGCGGGGACAGGGTTTCACCCCTCCACTTT.